The 21 T cell receptor beta chains in this list originate from one sample, sequenced in a study of blood T cells in healthy people across ages. The authors ran a second PCR of 7 to 11 cycles using a sample-barcoded 5' primer and a J-beta primer mix. TCRdb independently ran MiXCR on the 5' RACE reads; one entry per CDR3 protein. The sample gives around 990,000 distinct CDR3 sequences, 25% of which show up once; about 0.72% is in the top ten. These data were also filed under a second study, of T cells of mothers and their children.

The sample was blood. These receptor sequences come from a girl aged 2 to 10 in good health.

The V call is TRBV5-1, the J call TRBJ1-1, with D maybe TRBD1 (5 bases). Germline V CDR1 and CDR2: SGHRS, YFSETQ. The V and J ends lost 1 base and 5 bases respectively, with 12 bases between them. This CDR3 has 14 residues. The chain's CDR3 is CASSLSGMGTEAFF. The CDR3 nucleotides read TGCGCCAGCAGCTTGTCAGGGATGGGGACTGAAGCTTTCTTT.

The CDR3 region has the DNA TGTGCCAGCAGTTTATTCGCAGGGGGAAACTATGGCTACACCTTC. Translation: CASSLFAGGNYGYTF. The chain joins TRBV12-3 or TRBV12-4 to TRBJ1-2, with 7 positions matching TRBD1. The V gene end was trimmed by 2 bases and the J gene end by 2 bases; junction bases not matched to a gene: 5. This CDR3 has 15 residues.

The gene calls are TRBV6-2 or TRBV6-3 and TRBJ2-7; tentatively, D is TRBD1 or TRBD2 (5 bases each). Germline values: CDR1 MNHEY, CDR2 SVGEGT. V was trimmed by 5 bases and J by 0 bases, leaving 14 bases between them. The CDR3 has 15 residues. The CDR3 DNA reads TGTGCCAGCAGTCGAACCGGGACCTTCTCCTACGAGCAGTACTTC. It specifies CASSRTGTFSYEQYF.

The count of this clonotype is one. CDR3 coding DNA: TGTGCCAGCAGTTGGAATATTGGCCCTACCTACGAGCAGTACTTC. This gives the protein CASSWNIGPTYEQYF. The J gene is TRBJ2-5, the V gene TRBV12-3 or TRBV12-4, with D uncertain. TRBJ2-7 explains the end of the DNA better; the J call may be wrong. The CDR3 spans 15 residues.

This clonotype was seen only a few times. This chain connects TRBV14 to TRBJ1-5; 7 positions agree with TRBD1. The V gene's germline CDR1 is SGHDN and CDR2 FVKESK. The V gene end was trimmed by 0 bases and the J gene end by 7 bases; junction bases not matched to a gene: 6. This CDR3 region has 15 residues. As DNA, the CDR3 is TGTGCCAGCAGCCAAGACCAGGGGGTTGGGCAGCCCCAGCATTTT. Its protein is CASSQDQGVGQPQHF.

The gene calls are TRBV9 and TRBJ1-5; D might be TRBD1 (6 bases). Germline-derived CDR1 and CDR2 are SGDLS and YYNGEE. The CDR3 is 14 residues long. Trimming cost V 0 bases and J 5 bases, with 9 bases left between them. The CDR3 loop reads CASSVGQAYQPQHF. DNA for the CDR3: TGTGCCAGCAGCGTAGGACAGGCGTATCAGCCCCAGCATTTT.

Only a few counts were recorded for this clonotype. The chain employs TRBV20-1 and TRBJ2-4; D is perhaps TRBD1 (6 bases). The ends were cut back, 6 bases at V and 6 bases at J, with 18 bases in the middle. The CDR3 runs to 14 residues. Per the germline V gene, CDR1 is DFQATT and CDR2 is SNEGSKA (reference sequence). CDR3 bases: TGCAGTGCATGTAACAGGGAATGGAGAAACATTCAGTACTTC. Translation gives CSACNREWRNIQYF.

The chain uses TRBV4-2 and TRBJ2-1; the match to TRBD2 covers 14 bases. The length of the CDR3 is 17 residues. Unmatched junction bases numbered 10, after V lost 0 bases and J lost 12 bases. The germline gives CDR1 LGHNA, CDR2 YNFKEQ. The CDR3 sequence is CASSQEAGLAGAAGQFF. For the CDR3, the DNA is TGTGCCAGCAGCCAAGAGGCGGGACTAGCGGGAGCGGCGGGGCAGTTCTTC.

A few counts support this clonotype. CDR3 sequence: CASSLGHLISAGELFF. The CDR3 DNA reads TGTGCCAGCAGTTTGGGACACCTAATCTCCGCCGGGGAGCTGTTTTTT. The V gene is TRBV28, the J gene TRBJ2-2, with D possibly being TRBD1 (6 bases). This CDR3 spans 16 amino acids. Trimming shortened V by 3 bases and J by 6 bases, and 17 bases separated the two germline ends. CDR1 is MDHEN, CDR2 SYDVKM, per germline.

The chain joins TRBV7-6 to TRBJ2-3, with TRBD1 matching over 7 bases. CDR3 size: 15 residues. Germline CDR1 is SGHVS and CDR2 is FNYEAQ. Germline trimming cut 7 bases from V and 3 bases from J; bases unmatched to any gene: 10. The CDR3 region has the DNA TGTGCCAGCACCCCCGGGACAGACCTTACAGATACGCAGTATTTT. Encoded protein: CASTPGTDLTDTQYF.

The chain employs TRBV7-2 and TRBJ1-2; weak D call: TRBD1 (5 bases). In germline, CDR1 is SGHTA, CDR2 FQGNSA. Trimming pared 2 bases from V and 3 bases from J, leaving 7 bases between. This CDR3 region has 13 residues. In DNA form, the CDR3 reads TGTGCCAGCAGCTTACCGGGGGACTATGGCTACACCTTC. Residues: CASSLPGDYGYTF.

The V and J genes are TRBV24-1 and TRBJ2-1, with D perhaps TRBD1 (7 bases). The CDR3 length is 15 residues. V was clipped by 4 bases and J by 4 bases, with 13 bases between them. Germline CDR1 is KGHDR and CDR2 is SFDVKD. The CDR3 reads CATSEEGQLYNEQFF. The CDR3 DNA reads as TGTGCCACCAGTGAGGAGGGACAGCTATACAATGAGCAGTTCTTC.

The rearrangement joins TRBV6-5 to TRBJ1-2, with 8 nucleotides matching TRBD1. Germline V gene data show CDR1 as MNHEY and CDR2 as SVGAGI. The length of the CDR3 is 15 residues. The ends lost 5 bases at V and 1 base at J; junction bases unmatched: 6. CDR3 residues: CASSPQGQDNYGYTF. CDR3 sequence (DNA): TGTGCCAGCAGTCCCCAGGGACAGGATAACTATGGCTACACCTTC.

This clonotype showed up just a few times. The chain has TRBV4-1 and TRBJ1-2; D is uncertain. This CDR3 comprises 15 residues. Per the germline V gene, CDR1 is MGHRA and CDR2 is YSYEKL. V lost 3 bases, J lost 0 bases, and 11 bases lay in between. Here the CDR3 reads CASSHNTEANYGYTF. In nucleotides, the CDR3 is TGCGCCAGCAGCCACAACACTGAAGCTAACTATGGCTACACCTTC.

This clonotype occurred a few times. This chain links TRBV4-2 with TRBJ2-5; 9 bases map to TRBD1. V lost 3 bases and J lost 4; bases outside the gene matches: 6. Germline CDR1 reads LGHNA; CDR2 reads YNFKEQ. The length of the CDR3 is 15 residues. CDR3 sequence (DNA): TGTGCCAGCAGCCAGGGGATGGACAGGGGAGAGACCCAGTACTTC. It codes for CASSQGMDRGETQYF.

This clonotype turned up a few times. The genes are TRBV29-1 and TRBJ1-4; possible D gene TRBD1, 5 bases. V shed 4 bases and J shed 1 base, with 7 bases lying between them. This CDR3 is built from 13 residues. Germline V gene lookup returns CDR1 SQVTM and CDR2 ANQGSEA. The DNA for the CDR3 is TGCAGCGTTGGGGGGGAAACTAATGAAAAACTGTTTTTT. This sequence encodes CSVGGETNEKLFF.

The chain is built from TRBV24-1 and TRBJ2-7; D is ambiguous. Trimming took 5 bases from V and 4 from J, leaving 17 bases between them. Germline CDR1 is KGHDR and CDR2 is SFDVKD. The CDR3 has 15 residues. CDR3 loop: CATSVELGHYYEQYF. The CDR3 DNA sequence: TGTGCCACCAGTGTGGAGTTAGGCCACTATTACGAGCAGTACTTC.

The rearrangement uses TRBV6-1 and TRBJ2-3; D not resolved. Germline CDR1 and CDR2: MNHNS and SASEGT. The V gene lost 5 bases and the J gene lost 2 bases, with 17 bases spanning the gap. The CDR3 runs 16 residues. The CDR3 sequence: CASSSRSAYNTDTQYF. In DNA form, the CDR3 reads TGTGCCAGCAGTAGCCGCTCGGCGTATAACACAGATACGCAGTATTTT.

This clonotype was counted between two and nine times. Germline is not matched at one junction end, which may reflect a read error. This chain's CDR3 is CSTRDLLNEQFF. The CDR3 bases are TGCAGTACTAGAGATCTGCTGAATGAGCAGTTCTTC. The rearrangement joins TRBV20-1 to TRBJ2-1; TRBD2 might be the D (5 bases). CDR3 length: 12 amino acids. Germline V gives CDR1 DFQATT, CDR2 SNEGSKA (reference sequence).

This clonotype was seen a handful of times. The genes are TRBV19 and TRBJ1-1, with TRBD1 matching over 8 bases. There are 14 residues in the CDR3. CDR1 and CDR2 (germline): LNHDA, SQIVND (reference sequence). The trim removed 6 bases at V and 5 bases at J, leaving 8 bases unmatched. The CDR3 spells CASRGDRGNTEAFF. In nucleotides, the CDR3 is TGTGCCAGTAGAGGAGACAGGGGAAATACTGAAGCTTTCTTT.

In its sample, this clonotype was seen a few times. Here the CDR3 reads CASSFGLTKETQYF. The CDR3 DNA is TGTGCCAGCAGCTTCGGACTAACGAAAGAGACCCAGTACTTC. This chain links TRBV7-9 with TRBJ2-5; perhaps TRBD2 as D (6 bases). There are 14 residues in the CDR3. V was cut by 3 bases and J by 3 bases, with 11 bases left in between. Germline CDR1 SEHNR, CDR2 FQNEAQ (reference sequence).